This TCR beta chain stems from a study of blood T cell repertoires in COVID-19. After removal of 4 bases from V and 6 bases from J, the junction contained 4 bases not matched to a gene. Germline assignment: CDR1 SGDLS and CDR2 YYNGEE. CDR3 size: 14 residues. Using immunoSEQ multiplex PCR, the repertoire was profiled, and TCRdb retains in-frame clones only, with some absent. Of roughly 250,000 clones listed, roughly 84% are singletons. This receptor was identified in a woman aged 40 to 50 who had recovered from COVID-19. Sequenced material: peripheral blood. The chain employs TRBV9 and TRBJ2-2; 9 bases fit TRBD1. The CDR3 sequence: CASSSRQGAGELFF. The DNA for the CDR3 is TGTGCCAGCAGCTCCCGACAGGGGGCCGGGGAGCTGTTTTTT.